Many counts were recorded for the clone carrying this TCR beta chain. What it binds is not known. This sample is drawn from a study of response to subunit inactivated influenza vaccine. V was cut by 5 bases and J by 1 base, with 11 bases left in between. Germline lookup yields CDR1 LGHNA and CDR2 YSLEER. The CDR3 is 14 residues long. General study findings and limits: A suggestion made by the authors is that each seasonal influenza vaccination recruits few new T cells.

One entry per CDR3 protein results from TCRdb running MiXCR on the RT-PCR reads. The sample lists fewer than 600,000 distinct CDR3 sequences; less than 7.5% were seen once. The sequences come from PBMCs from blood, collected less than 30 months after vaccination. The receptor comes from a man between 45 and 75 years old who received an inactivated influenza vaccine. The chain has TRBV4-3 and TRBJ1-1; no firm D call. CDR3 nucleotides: TGCGCCAGCAGCTCAACAACAGCGAACACTGAAGCTTTCTTT. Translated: CASSSTTANTEAFF.